This T cell receptor (beta chain) was sequenced for a study of CD8 T cells in Susac syndrome. Notes on the study in general: The study's TCR sequencing and HLA analysis covered a relatively small number of individuals, and the study acknowledged this.

The T cells that were sequenced for TCR beta were CD8+ and CD4+ cells from blood. Relapsing-remitting disease, either stable or active, was present in the multiple sclerosis controls, who were treatment-naive patients. V lost 0 bases and J lost 7; bases outside the gene matches: 10. The CDR3 totals 16 residues. Germline loops: CDR1 DFQATT, CDR2 SNEGSKA (reference sequence). After extraction with the RNeasy kit, roughly 0.45 to 1 ug of the RNA was reverse transcribed using random hexamers. The amplification used immunoSEQ multiplex PCR on TCR beta CDR3; it spanned 54 Vbeta and 13 Jbeta. Using its own MiXCR run on the immunoSEQ multiplex PCR reads, TCRdb lists one record per CDR3 protein. The sample consists of 150,000 to 200,000 distinct CDR3 sequences, 95% of them appearing once. Worth noting for this clonotype: Antigen specificity is unknown.

This clonotype was obtained from a human donor with multiple sclerosis. The genes are TRBV20-1 and TRBJ2-1; 9 bases map to TRBD2. The source material was CD8+ T cells from PBMCs. Here the CDR3 DNA reads TGCAGTGCTAGAGACCAAGAGGGGCTAGCGGGAAATGAGCAGTTCTTC. It codes for CSARDQEGLAGNEQFF.